Shown below are 15 T cell receptor beta chains from a single sample sequenced in a study of T cells in Graves' hyperthyroidism and ophthalmopathy (dated by TCRdb to between 2018 and 2021). Library method: multiplex PCR. TCRdb names Illumina HiSeq 2000 as the instrument used. Amplification of TCR beta CDR3 regions was carried out from RNA transcripts. A first-round RT-PCR of the TCR CDR3 used the HTBI primer set with the Qiagen OneStep RT-PCR kit. Using fastp trimming at Q25 and MiXCR clonotype assembly, TCRdb reanalyzed the public sequencing data and kept in-frame beta chains. For every CDR3 protein sequence, its rows merge into one entry that carries the most common genes and DNA. The sample data list about 520,000 distinct CDR3 sequences, and approximately 25% of these were observed just once. The ten largest clones take up about 11% of the sample. The sequenced sample consisted of blood. The receptors were gathered from a woman in her twenties or thirties with Graves' ophthalmopathy.

The chain's CDR3 is CASSSTGETPLHF. CDR3 in DNA: TGTGCCAGCAGTTCGACAGGGGAAACACCCCTCCACTTT. This chain links TRBV25-1 with TRBJ1-6; TRBD1 matches 8 bases. J gave up 11 bases and V 5 bases, and 5 bases lay outside the gene matches. The CDR3 spans 13 residues. Germline V gene data show CDR1 as MGHDK and CDR2 as SYGVNS.

The table lists this clonotype with a few counts. The chain links TRBV11-2 to TRBJ2-2, with D uncertain. From germline, CDR1 is SGHAT and CDR2 FQNNGV. This CDR3 contains 16 residues. V dropped 1 base and J dropped 1 base, with 10 bases sitting between them. The CDR3 loop is CASSLVGRVNTGELFF. The CDR3 nucleotides are TGTGCCAGCAGCTTAGTAGGCAGAGTGAACACCGGGGAGCTGTTTTTT.

The V and J genes are TRBV12-3 or TRBV12-4 and TRBJ2-5, with D perhaps TRBD1 (5 bases). V shed 6 bases and J shed 0 bases, with 11 bases lying between them. The CDR3 contains 14 residues. In DNA, the CDR3 is TGTGCCAGCAGGAAGTTAGGGGACCAAGAGACCCAGTACTTC. Encoded protein: CASRKLGDQETQYF.

This chain links TRBV4-1 with TRBJ2-7; a possible D gene is TRBD1 (6 bases). Trimming took off 4 bases at V and 5 bases at J, with 15 bases between the two ends. Germline loops: CDR1 MGHRA, CDR2 YSYEKL. The CDR3 sequence is 14 residues long. CDR3 in amino acids: CASSPNAGVDEQYF. As DNA, the CDR3 is TGCGCCAGCAGCCCAAATGCAGGGGTTGACGAGCAGTACTTC.

This clonotype was seen many times. The rearrangement uses TRBV6-2 or TRBV6-3 and TRBJ2-7; possibly TRBD2 for D (7 bases). CDR3 size: 17 residues. The V gene lost 1 base and the J gene lost 4 bases, with 20 bases spanning the gap. The germline V gene has CDR1 MNHEY and CDR2 SVGEGT. CDR3 protein: CASSYLPLTGGRYEQYF. The CDR3 nucleotides read TGTGCCAGCAGTTACTTGCCACTCACCGGGGGGCGTTACGAGCAGTACTTC.

This clonotype was counted at least ten times. The chain employs TRBV10-3 and TRBJ2-7; D is tentatively TRBD1 or TRBD2 (5 bases each). Per the germline V gene, CDR1 is ENHRY and CDR2 is SYGVKD. Trimming cost V 6 bases and J 4 bases, with 25 bases left between them. CDR3 length: 17 residues. The CDR3 nucleotides are TGTGCCATCAGCGCCCACAATCCCCGGGACGCCTCATACGAGCAGTACTTC. This codes for CAISAHNPRDASYEQYF.

The chain carries TRBV20-1 and TRBJ1-1; D call uncertain. The CDR3 is 15 amino acids. Germline V CDR1 and CDR2: DFQATT, SNEGSKA (reference sequence). With 6 bases removed from V and 6 bases from J, the gap between germline ends came to 23 bases. The CDR3, as DNA: TGCAGTGCCTCAAGGGCACTACCATATCAGGCTGAAGCTTTCTTT. This codes for CSASRALPYQAEAFF.

The sample holds a few counts of this clonotype. The chain couples TRBV12-3 or TRBV12-4 to TRBJ1-1; D is unclear. This CDR3 region has 14 residues. V dropped 3 bases and J dropped 0 bases, with 8 bases sitting between them. The DNA of the CDR3 is TGTGCCAGCAGTTTTAGTTGGGTGAACACTGAAGCTTTCTTT. Its protein is CASSFSWVNTEAFF.

This clonotype has a handful of counts. This chain joins TRBV27 and TRBJ1-1, with D unresolved. CDR3 size: 16 residues. CDR1 MNHEY and CDR2 SMNVEV come from the germline V gene (reference sequence). The ends were cut back, 5 bases at V and 6 bases at J, with 22 bases in the middle. In nucleotides, the CDR3 is TGTGCCAGCAGTCCACTTTCCCGTAGATCGGGCGCTGAAGCTTTCTTT. Protein sequence: CASSPLSRRSGAEAFF.

For this clonotype: Since a much larger clone is just one base distant, this may be a read error. This chain joins TRBV6-5 and TRBJ2-5, with D tentatively TRBD1 or TRBD2 (6 bases each). The CDR3 spans 15 residues. The ends were cut back, 0 bases at V and 5 bases at J, with 13 bases in the middle. Germline values: CDR1 MNHEY, CDR2 SVGAGI. The CDR3 sequence is CASSYSSLGGETQYF. The CDR3 coding sequence is TGTGCCAGCAGTTACTCGTCGCTAGGGGGGGAGACCCAGTACTTC.

As concerns this clonotype: The CDR3 does not end in the conserved phenylalanine or tryptophan, so this is likely a read error. This chain joins TRBV7-2 and TRBJ1-1, with 8 bases lining up with TRBD1. V lost 5 bases, J lost 8 bases, and 10 bases stayed unmatched. There are 14 residues in the CDR3. Germline V gives CDR1 SGHTA, CDR2 FQGNSA. CDR3 in amino acids: CASSVRTGSLEAFV. DNA for the CDR3: TGTGCCAGCAGCGTCCGGACAGGGAGTTTAGAAGCTTTCGTT.

There are many counts of this clonotype. V and J are TRBV10-3 and TRBJ2-7; 8 bases match TRBD1. The V and J ends lost 6 bases and 2 bases, in that order; junction bases with no gene match: 12. CDR3 size: 16 residues. CDR1 is ENHRY, CDR2 SYGVKD, per germline. In DNA form, the CDR3 reads TGTGCCATCAGCAGCCAGGACAGGGAACTTACCTACGAGCAGTACTTC. This translates into CAISSQDRELTYEQYF.

This clonotype was counted ten times or more. The rearrangement links TRBV6-1 to TRBJ1-1, with D possibly matching TRBD1 (5 bases). V lost 6 bases and J lost 8, with 13 bases in between. This CDR3 region has 12 residues. From germline, CDR1 is MNHNS and CDR2 SASEGT. The chain's CDR3 is CASRPWQGEAFF. The CDR3 DNA reads TGTGCCAGCAGACCGTGGCAGGGCGAAGCTTTCTTT.

V gene TRBV11-1 combines with J gene TRBJ2-7; 7 bases align to TRBD2. The germline V gene encodes CDR1 SGHAT and CDR2 FQDESV (reference sequence). The CDR3 consists of 17 residues. V was clipped by 5 bases and J by 4 bases; unmatched bases: 17. The CDR3 loop reads CASSPRVGAGVLYEQYF. The CDR3 DNA is TGTGCCAGCAGCCCGAGAGTCGGGGCGGGAGTTCTGTACGAGCAGTACTTC.

In its sample, this clonotype was seen many times. The chain is built from TRBV20-1 and TRBJ1-2; D unclear. Trimming cost V 1 base and J 3 bases, with 6 bases left between them. CDR3 length: 12 residues. CDR1 and CDR2 from the germline V gene are DFQATT and SNEGSKA (reference sequence). CDR3 region: CSARGNDYGYTF. Written as DNA, the CDR3 is TGCAGTGCTAGAGGAAATGACTATGGCTACACCTTC.